The rows below give T cell receptor beta chains drawn from one sample of a study of follicular helper T cells after annual influenza vaccination. TCRdb's copy holds only in-frame clones and misses some; the assay was immunoSEQ multiplex PCR. The table shows 7,300 or so clones, with approximately 80% occurring only once. The sequenced sample was CXCR5+ CD38- circulating T follicular helper cells from blood, obtained 7 days after influenza vaccination. These receptors were obtained from an adult who received the influenza vaccine. Each CDR3 is given with its conserved first and last residue. D genes are given only for firm matches. The size field is filled for only some rows; it gives once, few, many or a size class.

-	once	TRBV19	TRBJ2-2	CASSGTPNTGELFF	TGTGCCAGTTCCGGGACACCGAACACCGGGGAGCTGTTTTTT
-	-	TRBV28	TRBJ2-1	CASSLDWGEQFF	TGTGCCAGCAGTTTGGATTGGGGTGAGCAGTTCTTC
-	-	TRBV11-2	TRBJ1-2	CASSSQRSVTSYGYTF	TGTGCCAGCAGCTCCCAGAGGTCGGTCACGTCATATGGCTACACCTTC
TRBD1	-	TRBV19	TRBJ2-7	CASSSPDRGSYEQYF	TGTGCCAGTAGTAGCCCCGACAGGGGCTCCTACGAGCAGTACTTC
TRBD1	few	TRBV19	TRBJ1-2	CASSPHRRDRGLSYTF	TGTGCCAGTAGTCCCCACCGACGGGACAGGGGGCTAAGCTACACCTTC
TRBD2	-	TRBV28	TRBJ2-3	CASSLAGGRTDTQYF	TGTGCCAGCAGTTTAGCGGGAGGACGAACAGATACGCAGTATTTT
TRBD1	-	TRBV6-1	TRBJ1-5	CASTFQGADGQPQHF	TGTGCCAGCACCTTCCAGGGGGCAGATGGTCAGCCCCAGCATTTT
TRBD1	-	TRBV28	TRBJ1-4	CASANRAAGGGTGEKLFF	TGTGCCAGCGCAAACCGGGCGGCAGGGGGGGGAACTGGGGAAAAACTGTTTTTT
-	-	TRBV5-6	TRBJ2-5	CASSLSGEETQYF	TGTGCCAGCAGCTTGAGCGGTGAAGAGACCCAGTACTTC
-	-	TRBV28	TRBJ1-2	CATLPTTANYGYTF	TGTGCCACCCTTCCTACGACGGCCAACTATGGCTACACCTTC
-	-	TRBV2	TRBJ1-4	CASRGNGLNEKLFF	TGTGCCAGCAGGGGTAACGGATTAAATGAAAAACTGTTTTTT
-	-	TRBV5-1	TRBJ2-1	CASSLDRYNEQFF	TGCGCCAGCAGCTTGGACCGGTACAATGAGCAGTTCTTC
-	few	TRBV5-1	TRBJ1-5	CASSLAPSGNQPQHF	TGCGCCAGCAGCTTGGCCCCATCGGGGAATCAGCCCCAGCATTTT
-	-	TRBV7-2	TRBJ1-3	CASSLGGYYGNTIYF	TGTGCCAGCAGCTTAGGAGGGTATTACGGAAACACCATATATTTT
-	-	TRBV11-2	TRBJ2-4	CASTLGGNIQYF	TGTGCCAGCACCTTGGGGGGAAACATTCAGTACTTC
-	once	TRBV4-1	TRBJ2-1	CASSQEGFVPSSYNEQFF	TGCGCCAGCAGCCAAGAGGGGTTCGTTCCGAGCTCCTACAATGAGCAGTTCTTC
TRBD2	once	TRBV11-2	TRBJ2-1	CASSLFGTSGGYNEQFF	TGTGCCAGCAGCCTCTTCGGGACTAGCGGGGGCTACAATGAGCAGTTCTTC
TRBD1	-	TRBV7-3	TRBJ1-1	CASSPGTGGKTEAFF	TGTGCCAGCAGCCCTGGGACAGGGGGAAAGACTGAAGCTTTCTTT
-	-	TRBV29-1	TRBJ2-7	CSVRSMEAKGYEQYF	TGCAGCGTTCGTTCAATGGAGGCCAAGGGGTACGAGCAGTACTTC
-	-	TRBV21-1	TRBJ2-1	CASSKRISGTSGSIGIGNEQFF	TGTGCCAGCAGCAAACGAATCTCCGGGACTAGCGGGAGTATTGGAATAGGGAATGAGCAGTTCTTC
-	-	TRBV18	TRBJ1-5	CASSPGGDQPQHF	TGTGCCAGCTCACCGGGGGGCGATCAGCCCCAGCATTTT
-	-	TRBV9	TRBJ2-3	CASSVGGWGTDTQYF	TGTGCCAGCAGCGTAGGAGGGTGGGGAACAGATACGCAGTATTTT
-	-	TRBV5-5	TRBJ2-7	CASSPGPTGREQYF	TGTGCCAGCAGCCCCGGACCGACGGGGAGGGAGCAGTACTTC
-	few	TRBV5-4	TRBJ2-7	CASSLGGGVYEQYF	TGTGCCAGCAGCTTGGGAGGTGGGGTCTACGAGCAGTACTTC
TRBD1	-	TRBV10-3	TRBJ1-1	CAIRGDRGQTEAFF	TGTGCCATCAGGGGAGACAGGGGGCAGACTGAAGCTTTCTTT
-	-	TRBV4-2	TRBJ1-4	CASSAHPAVEKLFF	TGTGCCAGCAGCGCACATCCGGCGGTAGAAAAACTGTTTTTT
-	-	TRBV29-1	TRBJ2-1	CSVASATNEQFF	TGCAGCGTTGCCAGCGCCACAAATGAGCAGTTCTTC
-	-	TRBV7-9	TRBJ2-7	CASSFFATHEQYF	TGTGCCAGCAGCTTTTTCGCTACCCACGAGCAGTACTTC
-	-	TRBV6-1	TRBJ2-1	CASTIGSYNEQFF	TGTGCCAGCACAATCGGGTCCTACAATGAGCAGTTCTTC
-	-	TRBV7-6	TRBJ2-7	CASSPQQGLGYEQYF	TGTGCCAGCAGCCCGCAACAGGGTTTAGGCTACGAGCAGTACTTC
-	-	TRBV5-1	TRBJ1-1	CASSFKGLGNEAFF	TGCGCCAGCAGCTTTAAAGGGCTCGGAAATGAAGCTTTCTTT
-	-	TRBV28	TRBJ1-3	CASNEGGIGNTIYF	TGTGCCAGCAACGAAGGGGGGATCGGAAACACCATATATTTT
TRBD2	once	TRBV4-2	TRBJ2-5	CASSRGGSAGVGETQYF	TGTGCCAGCAGCCGAGGGGGTTCAGCGGGAGTGGGGGAGACCCAGTACTTC
-	once	TRBV30	TRBJ1-5	CAWSGQDYQPQHF	TGTGCCTGGAGTGGACAGGATTATCAGCCCCAGCATTTT
-	-	TRBV6-5	TRBJ1-5	CASRKGGGQPQHF	TGTGCCAGCAGGAAAGGGGGAGGTCAGCCCCAGCATTTT
-	-	TRBV5-4	TRBJ2-6	CASSLAGSGANVLTF	TGTGCCAGCAGCTTGGCGGGCTCTGGGGCCAACGTCCTGACTTTC
-	-	TRBV2	TRBJ2-7	CASSELAFQYF	TGTGCCAGCAGTGAATTGGCGTTTCAGTACTTC
TRBD2	few	TRBV10-2	TRBJ2-7	CASSDPSGYEQYF	TGCGCCAGCAGTGACCCTAGCGGATACGAGCAGTACTTC
TRBD1	few	TRBV11-3	TRBJ2-2	CASSLGTGGSAGTGELFF	TGTGCCAGCAGCTTAGGGACAGGGGGATCCGCGGGCACCGGGGAGCTGTTTTTT
TRBD1	-	TRBV5-1	TRBJ1-2	CASSSQGARGYTF	TGCGCCAGCAGCTCACAGGGGGCGCGGGGCTACACCTTC
TRBD2	-	TRBV5-1	TRBJ2-1	CATNGTSGIGFSYNEQFF	TGCGCCACCAATGGGACTAGCGGGATCGGGTTCTCCTACAATGAGCAGTTCTTC
TRBD1	-	TRBV7-2	TRBJ1-5	CASSSGTGGNQPQHF	TGTGCCAGCAGCTCCGGGACAGGGGGCAATCAGCCCCAGCATTTT
-	few	TRBV27	TRBJ2-7	CASRTESYSGEQYF	TGTGCCAGCAGAACAGAGTCCTATTCGGGTGAGCAGTACTTC
-	-	TRBV7-8	TRBJ2-3	CASSLVASLPDTQYF	TGTGCCAGCAGCTTAGTAGCTAGCCTGCCAGATACGCAGTATTTT
TRBD1	-	TRBV5-1	TRBJ1-6	CASSPPRGTGGNAPLHF	TGCGCCAGCAGCCCACCCCGGGGGACAGGGGGCAACGCACCCCTCCACTTT
-	-	TRBV2	TRBJ2-7	CASSEGREYEQYF	TGTGCCAGCAGTGAAGGGCGGGAATACGAGCAGTACTTC